The rows below give T cell receptor beta chains drawn from one sample of a study of blood T cell repertoires in COVID-19. TCRdb keeps only in-frame clones here, not all; method: immunoSEQ multiplex PCR. The sample contains approximately 300,000 clones, around 87% of which appear only once. Specimen: peripheral blood. The origin of the receptors is a man in his forties or fifties with active or convalescent COVID-19. CDR3s include the opening cysteine and the closing phenylalanine or tryptophan. A D gene is named only where the DNA matches it firmly.

j_call d_call v_call cdr3_aa cdr3_nt
TRBJ1-1 . TRBV30 CAWSPLLNTEAFF TGTGCCTGGAGCCCACTCCTGAACACTGAAGCTTTCTTT
TRBJ2-1 . TRBV7-9 CASSLVAVEQFF TGTGCCAGCAGCTTAGTGGCGGTTGAGCAGTTCTTC
TRBJ2-3 . TRBV5-1 CASSLAGTDTQYF TGCGCCAGCAGCTTGGCAGGCACAGATACGCAGTATTTT
TRBJ2-5 TRBD2 TRBV24-1 CATSDDGTSGGAEETQYF TGTGCCACCAGTGATGATGGGACTAGCGGGGGGGCCGAAGAGACCCAGTACTTC
TRBJ2-2 . TRBV9 CASSVGRDRATGELFF TGTGCCAGCAGCGTAGGGCGGGATCGTGCGACCGGGGAGCTGTTTTTT
TRBJ2-1 . TRBV27 CASSYLLGNEQFF TGTGCCAGCAGTTACCTACTCGGCAATGAGCAGTTCTTC
TRBJ2-7 . TRBV5-4 CASSPTGSQGNEQYF TGTGCCAGCAGCCCCACTGGCAGTCAGGGTAACGAGCAGTACTTC
TRBJ1-1 . TRBV5-5 CASSFSGEVDTEAFF TGTGCCAGCAGCTTTTCAGGGGAAGTCGACACTGAAGCTTTCTTT
TRBJ1-4 . TRBV6-6 CASSGDKATNEKLFF TGTGCCAGCAGCGGGGACAAAGCAACTAATGAAAAACTGTTTTTT
TRBJ1-5 . TRBV30 CAWSSRLDQPQHF TGTGCCTGGAGTTCTAGGCTCGATCAGCCCCAGCATTTT
TRBJ2-5 TRBD2 TRBV28 CASSSSTSGIGEETQYF TGTGCCAGCAGTTCGTCGACTAGCGGGATTGGTGAAGAGACCCAGTACTTC
TRBJ2-6 TRBD1 TRBV7-9 CASPRDRGTLGANVLTF TGTGCCAGCCCTAGGGACAGGGGGACTTTGGGGGCCAACGTCCTGACTTTC
TRBJ2-2 . TRBV2 CASSDRGMNTGELFF TGTGCCAGCAGTGACAGGGGTATGAACACCGGGGAGCTGTTTTTT
TRBJ2-6 TRBD2 TRBV7-2 CASSFSLAGVSGANVLTF TGTGCCAGCAGCTTCTCCCTAGCGGGGGTTTCTGGGGCCAACGTCCTGACTTTC
TRBJ1-4 . TRBV23-1 CASSPFGGAQVKLFF TGCGCCAGCAGCCCTTTTGGGGGCGCGCAGGTGAAACTGTTTTTT
TRBJ1-5 . TRBV6-5 CASRGGHHSNQPQHF TGTGCCAGCAGGGGGGGGCACCATAGCAATCAGCCCCAGCATTTT
TRBJ2-3 TRBD2 TRBV28 CASSPRGGSSDTQYF TGTGCCAGCAGCCCTAGGGGCGGGAGCTCAGATACGCAGTATTTT